Shown below are 5 T cell receptor beta chains from a single sample sequenced in a study of identical twins. MiXCR, run by TCRdb on the 5' RACE reads, gives a single entry per CDR3 protein. This sample yields around 220,000 distinct CDR3 sequences, of which roughly 10% are seen a single time; 9% to 10% belongs to the top ten. Material for sequencing was memory T cells sorted from blood. The receptors shown here come from a man aged 45-65 years in good health.

This clonotype was seen repeatedly, ten times or more. The chain recombines TRBV5-1 with TRBJ2-1; D possibly corresponds to TRBD1 (5 bases). Trimming shortened V by 0 bases and J by 5 bases, and 9 bases separated the two germline ends. The CDR3 contains 14 residues. Germline CDR1 and CDR2: SGHRS and YFSETQ. CDR3 protein: CASSLVGPDNEQFF. As DNA, the CDR3 is TGCGCCAGCAGCTTGGTGGGGCCGGACAATGAGCAGTTCTTC. Full variable domain (rest looked up from reference TRBV5-1 and TRBJ2-1): KAGVTQTPRYLIKTRGQQVTLSCSPISGHRSVSWYQQTPGQGLQFLFEYFSETQRNKGNFPGRFSGRQFSNSRSEMNVSTLELGDSALYLCASSLVGPDNEQFFGPGTRLTVL.

The sample holds many counts of this clonotype. V is TRBV20-1 and J is TRBJ2-1; 10 bases line up with TRBD2. Unmatched junction bases numbered 9, after V lost 0 bases and J lost 7 bases. Germline lookup yields CDR1 DFQATT and CDR2 SNEGSKA (reference sequence). The CDR3 sequence is 16 residues long. As DNA, the CDR3 is TGCAGTGCTAGAGAGCCTATGAGCGGGAGGGGGAATGAGCAGTTCTTC. Residues: CSAREPMSGRGNEQFF.

At least ten counts were recorded for this clonotype. V is TRBV29-1 and J is TRBJ2-3; TRBD1 aligns across 8 bases. The V gene end was trimmed by 6 bases and the J gene end by 3 bases; junction bases not matched to a gene: 8. The germline V gene encodes CDR1 SQVTM and CDR2 ANQGSEA. The CDR3 covers 14 residues. CDR3 nucleotide sequence: TGCAGCGTAGTAGACAGGGGACGGACAGATACGCAGTATTTT. It translates to CSVVDRGRTDTQYF.

The chain is built from TRBV4-2 and TRBJ1-5; 9 bases are a match to TRBD1. V trimming: 0 bases; J trimming: 7 bases; junction bases outside the gene matches: 7. This CDR3 has 16 amino acids. Germline CDR1 is LGHNA and CDR2 is YNFKEQ. The CDR3 is CASSQDFSTGGQPQHF. The CDR3 coding sequence is TGTGCCAGCAGCCAAGATTTCTCGACAGGGGGACAGCCCCAGCATTTT.

This clonotype was seen a handful of times. The CDR3 reads CASSAGWNTGELFF. Here the CDR3 DNA reads TGTGCCAGCAGTGCGGGGTGGAACACCGGGGAGCTGTTTTTT. V and J are TRBV12-3 or TRBV12-4 and TRBJ2-2; possibly TRBD2 for D (6 bases). The V end was cut by 5 bases, the J end by 1 base, with 8 bases between. This CDR3 comprises 14 residues.